A single sample is the source of the 19 T cell receptor beta chains below, sequenced in a study of naive CD8 T cells in extremely preterm neonates. The table came from immunoSEQ multiplex PCR; TCRdb's copy has only in-frame clones and leaves some out. Among tens of thousands of clones listed, around 88% were seen once. These receptors' antigens are unknown. Extremely preterm deliveries at about 23-27 weeks of gestation provided the preterm samples. Findings and limits, study-wide: Preterm infants showed shorter CDR3s, fewer N additions and less trimming than older groups.

The sample comprised naive CD8+ T cells from cord blood. Receptor source: a boy who was born preterm.

This rearrangement joins TRBV6-6 to TRBJ1-5; D uncertain. This CDR3 region has 13 residues. Germline lookup yields CDR1 MNHNY and CDR2 SVGAGI (reference sequence). V lost 6 bases to trimming and J lost 1 base, with 7 bases between them. The DNA for the CDR3 is TGTGCCAGCAGCCAGGACAGCAATCAGCCCCAGCATTTT. Its protein is CASSQDSNQPQHF.

The V call is TRBV19, the J call TRBJ2-7, with D tentatively TRBD1 (5 bases). Germline V lookup: CDR1 LNHDA, CDR2 SQIVND (reference sequence). The CDR3 runs to 13 residues. The ends were cut back, 3 bases at V and 1 base at J, with 7 bases in the middle. DNA of the CDR3: TGTGCCAGTAGTATCACAGGATCCTACGAGCAGTACTTC. Its translation: CASSITGSYEQYF.

On this clone: This could be a read error, since a much larger clone is one nucleotide away. The gene calls are TRBV7-3 and TRBJ2-7; 7 bases align to TRBD1. Trimming took 4 bases from V and 0 from J; bases not matched to a gene: 0. The CDR3 runs 13 residues. Germline V gene sequence: CDR1 SGHTA, CDR2 FQGTGA. CDR3 loop: CASSWDSSYEQYF. CDR3 DNA: TGTGCCAGCAGCTGGGACAGCTCCTACGAGCAGTACTTC.

The CDR3 reads CASSKGGASNQPQHF. For the CDR3, the DNA is TGTGCCAGCAGCAAAGGGGGTGCAAGCAATCAGCCCCAGCATTTT. The chain joins TRBV21-1 to TRBJ1-5. TRBV21-1 is a recognized pseudogene. The CDR3 has 15 residues.

V and J are TRBV4-1 and TRBJ2-7; 11 positions agree with TRBD2. Germline-derived CDR1 and CDR2 are MGHRA and YSYEKL. Trimming took 1 base from V and 0 from J; bases not matched to a gene: 8. CDR3 length: 18 residues. The chain's CDR3 is CASSQAWLAGGPSYEQYF. The CDR3 bases are TGCGCCAGCAGCCAAGCTTGGCTAGCGGGGGGACCCTCCTACGAGCAGTACTTC.

The chain has TRBV2 and TRBJ2-3; D might be TRBD2 (5 bases). V shed 6 bases and J shed 4 bases, with 5 bases lying between them. The CDR3 spans 11 residues. Germline V gene lookup returns CDR1 SNHLY and CDR2 FYNNEI. The CDR3 loop is CASRLADTQYF. The DNA of the CDR3 is TGTGCCAGCAGACTAGCAGATACGCAGTATTTT.

This clone showed up just a few times. J is TRBJ1-5 and V is TRBV4-2, with D hard to call. This CDR3 has 13 residues. V dropped 2 bases and J dropped 0 bases, with 2 bases sitting between them. Germline assignment: CDR1 LGHNA and CDR2 YNFKEQ. The CDR3 spells CASSQNSNQPQHF. CDR3 nucleotides: TGTGCCAGCAGCCAAAATAGCAATCAGCCCCAGCATTTT.

The gene calls are TRBV27 and TRBJ2-5, with 7 nucleotides matching TRBD1. CDR1 MNHEY and CDR2 SMNVEV come from the germline V gene (reference sequence). V gave up 2 bases and J gave up 4 bases; unmatched junction bases: 4. The CDR3 totals 14 residues. DNA of the CDR3: TGTGCCAGCAGTTTACGACAGGGTAGAGAGACCCAGTACTTC. Amino acids: CASSLRQGRETQYF.

This clone appeared once. V gene TRBV5-4 combines with J gene TRBJ2-1; D ambiguous. Trimming pared 6 bases from V and 3 bases from J, leaving 4 bases between. The CDR3 runs 11 residues. CDR1 and CDR2 (germline): SGHNT, YYREEE (reference sequence). The CDR3 reads CASKDYNEQFF. CDR3 nucleotides: TGTGCCAGCAAGGACTACAATGAGCAGTTCTTC.

V is TRBV7-5 and J is TRBJ2-7; the tabulated D call, TRBD1, remains unverified against the DNA. TRBV7-5 counts as a pseudogene. This CDR3 comprises 15 residues. Written as DNA, the CDR3 is TGTGCCAGAAGCTTATGGGACAGGTTATTCTACGAGCAGTACTTC. This encodes CARSLWDRLFYEQYF.

This clone occurred a few times. The CDR3 loop reads CASSQDYEQYF. In nucleotides, the CDR3 is TGTGCCAGCAGCCAAGATTACGAGCAGTACTTC. The V call is TRBV4-2, the J call TRBJ2-7; no reliable D call. V shed 0 bases and J shed 4 bases, with 1 base lying between them. This CDR3 has 11 residues. From germline, CDR1 is LGHNA and CDR2 YNFKEQ.

The chain uses TRBV19 and TRBJ1-2, with D possibly being TRBD1 (5 bases). Germline CDR1 is LNHDA and CDR2 is SQIVND (reference sequence). The CDR3 extends over 13 amino acids. The V end lost 1 base, the J end lost 5 bases, and 8 bases lay between the germline ends. CDR3 in amino acids: CASSIGAGYGYTF. CDR3 in DNA: TGTGCCAGTAGTATAGGCGCAGGGTATGGCTACACCTTC.

This clone was picked up one time. V is TRBV5-1 and J is TRBJ1-3; D is uncertain. From germline, CDR1 is SGHRS and CDR2 YFSETQ. The CDR3 totals 16 residues. V lost 0 bases, J lost 0 bases, and 10 bases lay in between. This chain's CDR3 is CASSLVAPASGNTIYF. For the CDR3, the DNA is TGCGCCAGCAGCTTGGTTGCCCCCGCCTCTGGAAACACCATATATTTT.

This CDR3 is CASGAGPSYEQYF. In DNA form, the CDR3 reads TGTGCTAGTGGCGCAGGGCCCTCCTACGAGCAGTACTTC. The chain recombines TRBV12-5 with TRBJ2-7, with a possible D match to TRBD1 (5 bases). Germline CDR1 and CDR2: LGHNT and FRNRAP. The CDR3 is 13 amino acids. Trimming left V 6 bases short and J 0 bases short, with 9 bases between.

The chain is built from TRBV7-3 and TRBJ2-3; D could derive from TRBD1 or TRBD2 (6 bases each). The CDR3 has 15 residues. Germline CDR1 and CDR2: SGHTA and FQGTGA. Trimming took 1 base from V and 0 from J, leaving 8 bases between them. CDR3 protein: CASSLRGASTDTQYF. CDR3 sequence (DNA): TGTGCCAGCAGCTTAAGGGGGGCTAGCACAGATACGCAGTATTTT.

The rearrangement links TRBV6-4 to TRBJ1-1, with 9 bases matching TRBD1. In germline, CDR1 is MRHNA, CDR2 SNTAGT. CDR3 length: 14 residues. The junction had 8 bases not matched to a gene; V was cut back by 9 bases and J by 3 bases. The CDR3 nucleotides are TGTGCCAGGCCAGGACAGGGGCAGGACACTGAAGCTTTCTTT. It encodes CARPGQGQDTEAFF.

This chain uses TRBV9 with TRBJ2-7; 9 bases match TRBD1. The CDR3 is made up of 15 amino acids. V gave up 0 bases and J gave up 3 bases; unmatched junction bases: 4. Germline V gene sequence: CDR1 SGDLS, CDR2 YYNGEE. The CDR3 bases are TGTGCCAGCAGCGTAGCCGGGACAGGGATCTACGAGCAGTACTTC. Encoded protein: CASSVAGTGIYEQYF.

This clone occurred a few times. This rearrangement joins TRBV27 to TRBJ1-5; 8 positions match TRBD1. The CDR3 contains 15 residues. J gave up 2 bases and V 0 bases, and 0 bases lay outside the gene matches. The germline V gene encodes CDR1 MNHEY and CDR2 SMNVEV (reference sequence). The CDR3 DNA sequence: TGTGCCAGCAGTTTATCGACAGGGGGCAATCAGCCCCAGCATTTT. Its translation is CASSLSTGGNQPQHF.

The chain couples TRBV4-1 to TRBJ2-7, with 11 bases that match TRBD2. CDR3 length: 15 amino acids. With 2 bases clipped from V and 0 bases from J, the junction kept 0 bases outside the gene matches. Per germline, CDR1 MGHRA and CDR2 YSYEKL. CDR3 in DNA: TGCGCCAGCAGCCAAACTAGCGGGGGCTCCTACGAGCAGTACTTC. It encodes CASSQTSGGSYEQYF.